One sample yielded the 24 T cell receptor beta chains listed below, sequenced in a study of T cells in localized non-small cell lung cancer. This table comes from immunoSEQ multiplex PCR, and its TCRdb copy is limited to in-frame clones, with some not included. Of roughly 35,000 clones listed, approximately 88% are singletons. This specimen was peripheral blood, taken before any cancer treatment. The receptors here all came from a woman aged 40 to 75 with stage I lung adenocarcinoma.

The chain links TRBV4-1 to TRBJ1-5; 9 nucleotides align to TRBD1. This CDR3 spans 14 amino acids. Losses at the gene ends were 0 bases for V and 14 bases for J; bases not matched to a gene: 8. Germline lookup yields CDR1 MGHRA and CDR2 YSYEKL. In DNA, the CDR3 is TGCGCCAGCAGCCAAGACCTAACTACAGGGGGCGAGCATTTT. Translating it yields CASSQDLTTGGEHF.

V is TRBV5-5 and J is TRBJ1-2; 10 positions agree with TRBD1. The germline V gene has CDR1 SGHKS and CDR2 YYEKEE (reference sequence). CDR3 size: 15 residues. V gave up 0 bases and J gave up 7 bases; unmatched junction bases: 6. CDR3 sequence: CASSLGDRGFFGYTF. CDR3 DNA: TGTGCCAGCAGCTTGGGGGACAGGGGATTCTTTGGCTACACCTTC.

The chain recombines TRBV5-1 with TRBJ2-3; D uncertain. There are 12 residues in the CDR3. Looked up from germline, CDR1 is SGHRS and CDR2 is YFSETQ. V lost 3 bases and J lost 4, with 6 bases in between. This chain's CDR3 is CASSWSADTQYF. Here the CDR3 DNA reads TGCGCCAGCAGCTGGAGTGCAGATACGCAGTATTTT.

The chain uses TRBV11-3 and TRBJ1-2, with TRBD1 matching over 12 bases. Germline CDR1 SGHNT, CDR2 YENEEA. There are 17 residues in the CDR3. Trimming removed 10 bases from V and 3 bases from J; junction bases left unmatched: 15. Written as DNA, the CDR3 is TGTGCCACCCAACCCCCTAGGGGGACAGGGGGCTACTATGGCTACACCTTC. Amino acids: CATQPPRGTGGYYGYTF.

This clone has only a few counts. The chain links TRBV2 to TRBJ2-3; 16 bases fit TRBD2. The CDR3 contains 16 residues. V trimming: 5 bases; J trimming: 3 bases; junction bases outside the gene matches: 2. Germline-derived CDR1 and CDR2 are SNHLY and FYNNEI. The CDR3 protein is CASSPGLAGGTDTQYF. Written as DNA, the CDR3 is TGTGCCAGCAGTCCGGGACTAGCGGGGGGGACAGATACGCAGTATTTT.

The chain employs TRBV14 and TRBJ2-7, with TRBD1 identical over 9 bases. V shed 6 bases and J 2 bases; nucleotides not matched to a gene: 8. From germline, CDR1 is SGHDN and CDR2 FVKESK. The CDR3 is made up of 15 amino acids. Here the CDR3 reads CASSLLGQGPYEQYF. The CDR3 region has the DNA TGTGCCAGCAGTTTGCTGGGACAGGGACCCTACGAGCAGTACTTC.

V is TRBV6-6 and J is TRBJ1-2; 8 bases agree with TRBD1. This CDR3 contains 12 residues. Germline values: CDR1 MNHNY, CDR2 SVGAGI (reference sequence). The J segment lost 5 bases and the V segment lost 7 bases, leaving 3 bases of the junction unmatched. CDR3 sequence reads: CASNRGSYGYTF. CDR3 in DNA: TGTGCCAGCAACAGGGGGAGTTATGGCTACACCTTC.

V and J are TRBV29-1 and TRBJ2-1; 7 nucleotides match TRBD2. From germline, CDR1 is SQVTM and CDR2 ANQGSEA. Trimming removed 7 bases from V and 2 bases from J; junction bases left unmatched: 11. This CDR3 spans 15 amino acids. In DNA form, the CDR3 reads TGCAGCGCGACTCGGGATCTAGCGGCCTACAATGAGCAGTTCTTC. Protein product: CSATRDLAAYNEQFF.

CDR3 DNA: TGCGCCAGCAGCCCTTTTGTGGCAGGGAGGATGCCTCTCTCTGGAAACACCATATATTTT. It yields the protein CASSPFVAGRMPLSGNTIYF. This rearrangement joins TRBV5-1 to TRBJ1-3, with a possible D match to TRBD1 (5 bases). The CDR3 consists of 20 residues. Per germline, CDR1 SGHRS and CDR2 YFSETQ. The V gene lost 4 bases and the J gene lost 0 bases, with 26 bases spanning the gap.

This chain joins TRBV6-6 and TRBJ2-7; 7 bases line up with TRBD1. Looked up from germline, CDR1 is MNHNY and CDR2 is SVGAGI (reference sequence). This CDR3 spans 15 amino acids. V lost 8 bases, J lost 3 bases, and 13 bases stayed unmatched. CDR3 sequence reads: CASQSNTGAGYEQYF. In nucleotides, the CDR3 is TGTGCCAGCCAATCGAACACAGGGGCTGGCTACGAGCAGTACTTC.

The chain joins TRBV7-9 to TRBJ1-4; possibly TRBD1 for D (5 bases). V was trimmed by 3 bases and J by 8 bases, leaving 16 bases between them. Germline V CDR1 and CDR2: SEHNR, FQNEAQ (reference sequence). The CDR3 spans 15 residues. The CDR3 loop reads CASSFSRQSAEKLFF. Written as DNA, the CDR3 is TGTGCCAGCAGCTTCTCAAGACAGAGCGCCGAAAAACTGTTTTTT.

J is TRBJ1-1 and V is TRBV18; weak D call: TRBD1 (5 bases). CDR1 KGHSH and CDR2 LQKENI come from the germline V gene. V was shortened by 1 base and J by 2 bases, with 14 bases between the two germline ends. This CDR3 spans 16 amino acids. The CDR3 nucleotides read TGTGCCAGCTCACCACGAGGCAGGGCGGGAAACACTGAAGCTTTCTTT. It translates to CASSPRGRAGNTEAFF.

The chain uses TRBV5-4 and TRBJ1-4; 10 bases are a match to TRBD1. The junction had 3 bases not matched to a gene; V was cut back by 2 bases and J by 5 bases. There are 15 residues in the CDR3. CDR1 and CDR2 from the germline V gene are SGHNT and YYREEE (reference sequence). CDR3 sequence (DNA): TGTGCCAGCAGCTTCCAGGGACAGGGGAATGAAAAACTGTTTTTT. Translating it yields CASSFQGQGNEKLFF.

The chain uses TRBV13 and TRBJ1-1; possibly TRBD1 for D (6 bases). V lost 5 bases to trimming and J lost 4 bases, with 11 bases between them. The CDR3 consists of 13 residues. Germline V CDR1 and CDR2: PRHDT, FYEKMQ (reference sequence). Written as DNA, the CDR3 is TGTGCCAGCAGCCCTCGACAGGTCACTGAAGCTTTCTTT. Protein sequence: CASSPRQVTEAFF. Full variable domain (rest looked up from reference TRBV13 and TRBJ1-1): AAGVIQSPRHLIKEKRETATLKCYPIPRHDTVYWYQQGPGQDPQFLISFYEKMQSDKGSIPDRFSAQQFSDYHSELNMSSLELGDSALYFCASSPRQVTEAFFGQGTRLTVV.

In nucleotides, the CDR3 is TGCGCCAGCAGCTCAGGGACGGCGGAGACCCAGTACTTC. Protein: CASSSGTAETQYF. The rearrangement joins TRBV5-1 to TRBJ2-5; D may be TRBD1 or TRBD2 (5 bases each). CDR1 is SGHRS and CDR2 is YFSETQ in the germline V gene. V lost 3 bases to trimming and J lost 5 bases, with 11 bases between them. There are 13 residues in the CDR3.

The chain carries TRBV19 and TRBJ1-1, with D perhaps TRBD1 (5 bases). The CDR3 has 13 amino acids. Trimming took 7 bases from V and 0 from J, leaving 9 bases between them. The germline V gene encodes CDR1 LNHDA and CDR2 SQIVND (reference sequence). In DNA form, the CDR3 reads TGTGCCAGTAACTCACAGGTGAACACTGAAGCTTTCTTT. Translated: CASNSQVNTEAFF.

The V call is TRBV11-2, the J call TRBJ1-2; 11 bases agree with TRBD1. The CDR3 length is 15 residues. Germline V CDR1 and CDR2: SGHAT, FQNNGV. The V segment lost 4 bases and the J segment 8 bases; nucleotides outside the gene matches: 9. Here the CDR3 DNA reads TGTGCCAGCAGCTGGCGGACAGGGGGCCTTATAGGCTACACCTTC. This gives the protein CASSWRTGGLIGYTF.

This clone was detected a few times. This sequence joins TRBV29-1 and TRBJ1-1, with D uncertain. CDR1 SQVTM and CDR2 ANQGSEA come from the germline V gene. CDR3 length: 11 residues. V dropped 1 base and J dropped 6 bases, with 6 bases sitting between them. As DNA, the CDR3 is TGCAGCGTTGAAGTAGGGCCTGAAGCTTTCTTT. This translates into CSVEVGPEAFF.

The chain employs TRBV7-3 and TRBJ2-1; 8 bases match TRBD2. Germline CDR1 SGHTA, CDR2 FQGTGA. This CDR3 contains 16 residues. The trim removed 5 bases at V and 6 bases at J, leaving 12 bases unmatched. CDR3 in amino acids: CASSPDATSGRNEQFF. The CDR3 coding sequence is TGTGCCAGCAGCCCCGACGCCACTAGCGGACGCAATGAGCAGTTCTTC. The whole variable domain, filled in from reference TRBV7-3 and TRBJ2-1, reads GAGVSQTPSNKVTEKGKYVELRCDPISGHTALYWYRQSLGQGPEFLIYFQGTGAADDSGLPNDRFFAVRPEGSVSTLKIQRTERGDSAVYLCASSPDATSGRNEQFFGPGTRLTVL.

This CDR3 reads CASSSKTGVVDGQYF. The CDR3 DNA reads as TGCGCCAGCAGCTCGAAGACAGGGGTGGTGGATGGGCAGTACTTC. This chain links TRBV5-1 with TRBJ2-7, with 8 positions matching TRBD1. Trimming cost V 3 bases and J 9 bases; bases outside gene matches: 14. CDR3 length: 15 amino acids. Germline lookup yields CDR1 SGHRS and CDR2 YFSETQ.

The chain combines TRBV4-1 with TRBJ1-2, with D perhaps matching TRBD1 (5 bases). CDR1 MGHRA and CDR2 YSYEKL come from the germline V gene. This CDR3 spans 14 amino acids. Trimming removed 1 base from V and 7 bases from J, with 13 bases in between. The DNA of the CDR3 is TGCGCCAGCAGCCAAGGACCGACAGTACTTGGCTACACCTTC. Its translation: CASSQGPTVLGYTF.

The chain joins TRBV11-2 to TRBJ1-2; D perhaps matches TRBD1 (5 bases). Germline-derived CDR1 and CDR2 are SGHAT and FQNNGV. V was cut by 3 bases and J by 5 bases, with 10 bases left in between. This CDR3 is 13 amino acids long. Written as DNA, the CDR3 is TGTGCCAGCAGCTTGGCCCAGGGTTATGGCTACACCTTC. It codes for CASSLAQGYGYTF.

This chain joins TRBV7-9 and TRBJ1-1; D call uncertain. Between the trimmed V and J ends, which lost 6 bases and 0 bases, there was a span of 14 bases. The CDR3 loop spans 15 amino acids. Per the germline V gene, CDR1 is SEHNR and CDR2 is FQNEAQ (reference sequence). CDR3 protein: CASSREGRVNTEAFF. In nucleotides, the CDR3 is TGTGCCAGCAGTCGAGAAGGACGGGTGAACACTGAAGCTTTCTTT.

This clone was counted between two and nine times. The CDR3 coding sequence is TGTGCCAGCAGTTTTTTCTCGGGGACGCAGGGACAGGGGCCGAGCTCTGGAAACACCATATATTTT. It specifies CASSFFSGTQGQGPSSGNTIYF. The chain has TRBV28 and TRBJ1-3; 10 bases agree with TRBD1. The V gene's germline CDR1 is MDHEN and CDR2 SYDVKM. The V segment lost 3 bases and the J segment 0 bases; nucleotides outside the gene matches: 20. The CDR3 totals 22 residues.